This paragraph reports one T cell receptor (beta chain). The target antigen is unknown. 60 Vbeta and 13 Jbeta primers were used in PCR. Assay used: immunoSEQ multiplex PCR; TCRdb lists only in-frame clones, some missing. The profile covers more than 150,000 clones, with around 79% appearing a single time and roughly an eighth taken by the ten largest. V dropped 6 bases and J dropped 0; count of bases not matched to a gene: 3. CDR1 and CDR2 from the germline V gene are SQVTM and ANQGSEA. The CDR3 is made up of 14 amino acids. This record belongs to a study of cytomegalovirus exposure and HLA in healthy donors. Study outcomes and limitations: After further analysis at a later stage, 15,000 to 20,000 TCR beta sequences were associated with HLA alleles at 0.05 false discovery rate. Some public TCRs appeared in many individuals, while most sequences were rare. Presence/absence analyses supposed approximately even sequencing depth among donors.

The chain links TRBV29-1 to TRBJ2-5; TRBD2 agrees at 11 bases. The specimen was PBMCs. This TCR was sampled from a man aged 50 to 60 in good health and CMV-seropositive. CDR3 protein: CSVGTSGYQETQYF. In nucleotides, the CDR3 is TGCAGCGTGGGGACTAGCGGTTACCAAGAGACCCAGTACTTC.